A selection of T cell receptor beta chains follows, all from one sample in a study of T cells in tuberculosis. Assay used: immunoSEQ multiplex PCR; TCRdb lists only in-frame clones, some missing. There are 25,000 to 35,000 clones in the sample; just over 90% occur only once, and 4% to 5.5% lies in the top ten. Sequenced sample: PBMCs. The source is a donor aged 5-35 years with latent tuberculosis or without tuberculosis infection. CDR3s include the opening cysteine and the closing phenylalanine or tryptophan. The D gene is left open where the match is weak. Clone size appears in some rows only: once, few, many, or a class for an expanded clone.

cdr3_length,d_call,j_call,v_call,clone_size,cdr3_aa,cdr3_nt
14,-,TRBJ1-2,TRBV19,-,CASTVRDYNYGYTF,TGTGCCAGTACCGTCCGAGACTACAACTATGGCTACACCTTC
13,-,TRBJ2-1,TRBV25-1,-,CASTEGGGAEQFF,TGTGCCAGCACCGAGGGAGGGGGTGCTGAGCAGTTCTTC
16,-,TRBJ2-3,TRBV11-1,-,CASSFRQDPFTDTQYF,TGTGCCAGCAGCTTTAGACAGGATCCCTTCACAGATACGCAGTATTTT
15,-,TRBJ2-7,TRBV6-1,-,CASSDRGFLSYEQYF,TGTGCCAGCAGTGATCGAGGGTTTTTATCCTACGAGCAGTACTTC
16,TRBD2,TRBJ2-1,TRBV27,-,CASSLYPSSGKNEQFF,TGTGCCAGCAGTTTATACCCTTCTAGCGGGAAAAATGAGCAGTTCTTC
14,-,TRBJ2-3,TRBV7-2,-,CASSLQGRPDTQYF,TGTGCCAGCAGCTTACAGGGCAGGCCAGATACGCAGTATTTT
14,-,TRBJ2-1,TRBV5-5,-,CASSLALGYNEQFF,TGTGCCAGCAGCTTGGCCCTAGGCTACAATGAGCAGTTCTTC
16,-,TRBJ2-3,TRBV9,-,CASSPRLGGVTDTQYF,TGTGCCAGCAGCCCTCGACTAGGGGGGGTCACAGATACGCAGTATTTT
17,TRBD2,TRBJ2-3,TRBV28,-,CASSSLAGGVRTDTQYF,TGTGCCAGCAGTTCACTAGCGGGAGGGGTCCGCACAGATACGCAGTATTTT
12,-,TRBJ1-5,TRBV2,-,CASSPRVQPQHF,TGTGCCAGCTCACCCAGGGTTCAGCCCCAGCATTTT
14,-,TRBJ1-4,TRBV7-2,-,CASSLGGGDEKLFF,TGTGCCAGCAGCTTAGGTGGGGGGGATGAAAAACTGTTTTTT
15,TRBD1,TRBJ1-2,TRBV18,-,CASSPAWDRGVGYTF,TGTGCCAGCTCACCAGCCTGGGACAGGGGTGTTGGCTACACCTTC
16,TRBD2,TRBJ2-1,TRBV2,-,CASSEGVLAGSNEQFF,TGTGCCAGCAGTGAAGGGGTACTAGCGGGAAGCAATGAGCAGTTCTTC
14,-,TRBJ1-2,TRBV4-2,-,CASSQEVGGDGYTF,TGTGCCAGCAGCCAAGAGGTAGGGGGGGATGGCTACACCTTC
15,TRBD2,TRBJ2-7,TRBV19,-,CASSSRLAGAWEQYF,TGTGCCAGTAGTTCACGACTAGCGGGAGCGTGGGAGCAGTACTTC
14,-,TRBJ2-7,TRBV5-4,few,CASSLMTSSYEQYF,TGTGCCAGCAGCCTAATGACTAGCTCCTACGAGCAGTACTTC
14,TRBD1,TRBJ2-7,TRBV6-1,-,CASSDWDRGAKQYF,TGTGCCAGCAGTGATTGGGACAGGGGCGCTAAGCAGTACTTC
15,TRBD2,TRBJ2-5,TRBV19,-,CASGKGLENRETQYF,TGTGCCAGCGGAAAAGGACTAGAAAACCGGGAGACCCAGTACTTC
16,-,TRBJ1-2,TRBV4-3,-,CASSQERYPTNYGYTF,TGCGCCAGCAGCCAAGAACGGTATCCTACTAACTATGGCTACACCTTC
13,-,TRBJ1-1,TRBV30,-,CAWSVLEGTEAFF,TGTGCCTGGAGTGTACTAGAGGGAACTGAAGCTTTCTTT
16,TRBD2,TRBJ2-1,TRBV10-3,-,CAIRGTSGSTGDEQFF,TGTGCCATCAGGGGGACTAGCGGGAGTACGGGCGATGAGCAGTTCTTC
14,-,TRBJ2-7,TRBV5-1,-,CASSLLTGGYEQYF,TGCGCCAGCAGCTTGTTAACAGGTGGTTACGAGCAGTACTTC